The 30 T cell receptor beta chains presented below share a single source sample, sequenced in a study of blood T cell repertoires in COVID-19. Assay: immunoSEQ multiplex PCR; the TCRdb copy retains only in-frame clones and omits some. The sample yields over 250,000 clones, about 87% seen once. The specimen sequenced was peripheral blood. The receptors were sampled from a man between 60 and 75 years old who had recovered from COVID-19.

This chain links TRBV9 with TRBJ1-2, with 9 nucleotides matching TRBD1. CDR1 SGDLS and CDR2 YYNGEE come from the germline V gene. The CDR3 is made up of 16 amino acids. Losses at the gene ends were 0 bases for V and 4 bases for J; bases not matched to a gene: 7. The CDR3 sequence: CASSVGGTGLSYGYTF. The CDR3 DNA reads as TGTGCCAGCAGCGTAGGAGGGACAGGGCTCAGCTATGGCTACACCTTC.

The chain has TRBV7-8 and TRBJ2-2; the match to TRBD1 covers 8 bases. Germline CDR1 reads SGHVS; CDR2 reads FQNEAQ. The CDR3 has 15 residues. The J segment lost 4 bases and the V segment lost 6 bases, leaving 7 bases of the junction unmatched. The CDR3, as DNA: TGTGCCAGCAGGTTTCAGGGGGCGGTCACCGGGGAGCTGTTTTTT. It codes for CASRFQGAVTGELFF.

The CDR3 bases are TGTGCCAGCAGCTTAGCGGTTGGGCGCTCCTATAATTCACCCCTCCACTTT. Protein sequence: CASSLAVGRSYNSPLHF. J is TRBJ1-6 and V is TRBV11-2; D uncertain. Looked up from germline, CDR1 is SGHAT and CDR2 is FQNNGV. The CDR3 is made up of 17 amino acids. With 1 base removed from V and 0 bases from J, the gap between germline ends came to 10 bases.

This chain uses TRBV4-2 with TRBJ2-3; D unclear. From germline, CDR1 is LGHNA and CDR2 YNFKEQ. V lost 4 bases to trimming and J lost 8 bases, with 16 bases between them. The CDR3 totals 14 residues. CDR3: CASSREVLPGTQYF. The CDR3 region has the DNA TGTGCCAGCAGCCGTGAAGTCCTACCGGGTACGCAGTATTTT.

V usage is TRBV5-1 and J usage is TRBJ1-4, with D possibly matching TRBD1 (6 bases). Trimming shortened V by 2 bases and J by 8 bases, and 16 bases separated the two germline ends. Germline CDR1 reads SGHRS; CDR2 reads YFSETQ. The CDR3 spans 15 residues. The CDR3 region has the DNA TGCGCCAGCAGCTTTACCAGGGGCTTTGGGGAAAAACTGTTTTTT. It translates to CASSFTRGFGEKLFF. The full variable domain, in which reference TRBV5-1 and TRBJ1-4 provide the parts outside the CDR3, is KAGVTQTPRYLIKTRGQQVTLSCSPISGHRSVSWYQQTPGQGLQFLFEYFSETQRNKGNFPGRFSGRQFSNSRSEMNVSTLELGDSALYLCASSFTRGFGEKLFFGSGTQLSVL.

The chain uses TRBV4-1 and TRBJ2-3, with 8 bases lining up with TRBD2. Germline V gives CDR1 MGHRA, CDR2 YSYEKL. Trimming at V came to 3 bases and at J to 3 bases, leaving 8 bases not matched to a gene. The CDR3 contains 16 residues. The CDR3 spells CASSHPVPGGTDTQYF. The CDR3 bases are TGCGCCAGCAGCCACCCCGTCCCGGGGGGGACAGATACGCAGTATTTT.

The rearrangement uses TRBV9 and TRBJ1-2, with D uncertain. In germline, CDR1 is SGDLS, CDR2 YYNGEE. With 0 bases removed from V and 1 base from J, the gap between germline ends came to 7 bases. The CDR3 is 14 amino acids. The CDR3 loop reads CASSVAGSNYGYTF. CDR3 DNA sequence: TGTGCCAGCAGCGTAGCTGGCAGTAACTATGGCTACACCTTC.

There are a few counts of this clone. One end of the junction is discordant with germline, which a read error may explain. In DNA form, the CDR3 reads TGTGCCAGCCGTTTCAGCTCTGGGGCCAACGTCCTGACTTTC. Translating gives CASRFSSGANVLTF. The chain is built from TRBV28 and TRBJ2-6; D uncertain. Germline V gene data show CDR1 as MDHEN and CDR2 as SYDVKM. CDR3 length: 14 amino acids. Full variable domain (rest looked up from reference TRBV28 and TRBJ2-6): DVKVTQSSRYLVKRTGEKVFLECVQDMDHENMFWYRQDPGLGLRLIYFSYDVKMKEKGDIPEGYSVSREKKERFSLILESASTNQTSMYLCASRFSSGANVLTFGAGSRLTVL.

The rearrangement joins TRBV30 to TRBJ2-1; 9 nucleotides match TRBD2. Looked up from germline, CDR1 is GTSNPN and CDR2 is SVGIG (reference sequence). This CDR3 region has 14 residues. With 4 bases clipped from V and 9 bases from J, the junction kept 10 bases outside the gene matches. CDR3 sequence: CAWTSRGGAGEQFF. For the CDR3, the DNA is TGTGCCTGGACTAGTCGCGGGGGGGCGGGTGAGCAGTTCTTC.

This chain joins TRBV10-3 and TRBJ2-3, with D possibly being TRBD1 (5 bases). CDR1 and CDR2 from the germline V gene are ENHRY and SYGVKD. This CDR3 is 13 amino acids long. V gave up 5 bases and J gave up 5 bases, with 11 bases separating them. The CDR3, as DNA: TGTGCCATCAGTCTCATCCAGGGAGATACGCAGTATTTT. This encodes CAISLIQGDTQYF.

The chain has TRBV6-5 and TRBJ2-7, with a tentative D call TRBD1 (6 bases). V lost 4 bases and J lost 4, with 11 bases in between. This CDR3 comprises 13 residues. Germline CDR1 reads MNHEY; CDR2 reads SVGAGI. The CDR3 loop is CASSSGTKYEQYF. DNA for the CDR3: TGTGCCAGCAGTTCCGGGACAAAATACGAGCAGTACTTC.

V is TRBV1 and J is TRBJ2-1; the D call in the table, TRBD2, was not verified against the DNA. TRBV1 is shown as a pseudogene. This CDR3 contains 18 residues. The CDR3 sequence is CTSSQDSIRGGAKNEQFF. The CDR3 DNA follows: TGCACCAGCAGCCAAGATTCCATCCGCGGGGGGGCGAAGAATGAGCAGTTCTTC.

V usage is TRBV18 and J usage is TRBJ2-7; TRBD1 might be the D (5 bases). V lost 2 bases, J lost 7 bases, and 6 bases lay in between. The CDR3 runs 11 residues. From germline, CDR1 is KGHSH and CDR2 LQKENI. CDR3: CASSPAGEQYF. DNA of the CDR3: TGTGCCAGCTCACCAGCAGGGGAGCAGTACTTC.

The chain links TRBV10-2 to TRBJ1-1; possible D gene TRBD1, 5 bases. Germline assignment: CDR1 WSHSY and CDR2 SAAADI. The V end lost 4 bases, the J end lost 5 bases, and 14 bases lay between the germline ends. The CDR3 contains 14 residues. CDR3 sequence (DNA): TGCGCCAGCAGTGGCTGGGGGAGGACGACTGAAGCTTTCTTT. Translated: CASSGWGRTTEAFF.

This chain joins TRBV13 and TRBJ1-6; tentatively, D is TRBD1 (6 bases). CDR3 length equals 14 residues. Trimming removed 5 bases at V and 8 bases at J, with 13 bases between. Germline V gives CDR1 PRHDT, CDR2 FYEKMQ (reference sequence). The CDR3 bases are TGTGCCAGCAGCCTCAGGGGTGTCGATTCACCCCTCCACTTT. It is translated as CASSLRGVDSPLHF.

J is TRBJ2-5 and V is TRBV29-1; possible D gene TRBD2, 6 bases. CDR1 and CDR2 (germline): SQVTM, ANQGSEA. V lost 6 bases, J lost 5 bases, and 13 bases lay in between. This CDR3 has 12 amino acids. This chain's CDR3 is CSVRLGGETQYF. The CDR3, as DNA: TGCAGCGTCCGACTAGGTGGGGAGACCCAGTACTTC.

This clone appeared once. V usage is TRBV19 and J usage is TRBJ1-5; no definite D call. The CDR3 has 15 amino acids. The V gene lost 3 bases and the J gene lost 2 bases, with 11 bases spanning the gap. CDR1 LNHDA and CDR2 SQIVND come from the germline V gene (reference sequence). The CDR3 nucleotides read TGTGCCAGTAGTATCCCGAGTACTGGCAATCAGCCCCAGCATTTT. This sequence encodes CASSIPSTGNQPQHF.

This clone was found once. The CDR3 DNA is TGCGCCAGCAGCCAACCGGGACAAAGGCAGCCCCAGCATTTT. Protein sequence: CASSQPGQRQPQHF. The V call is TRBV4-1, the J call TRBJ1-5; maybe TRBD1 (6 bases). This CDR3 is built from 14 residues. Germline CDR1 and CDR2: MGHRA and YSYEKL. V lost 2 bases and J lost 7, with 12 bases in between.

This chain joins TRBV30 and TRBJ1-1; D not resolved. In germline, CDR1 is GTSNPN, CDR2 SVGIG (reference sequence). The CDR3 runs to 15 residues. With 4 bases removed from V and 4 bases from J, the gap between germline ends came to 19 bases. The CDR3 sequence: CAWNRASSGSTEAFF. The CDR3 coding sequence is TGTGCCTGGAACCGGGCCTCCTCGGGGTCCACTGAAGCTTTCTTT.

DNA for the CDR3: TGTGCCAGCAGCGCCTCCCACGGGACAGAGATCTCCTACGAGCAGTACTTC. Translating gives CASSASHGTEISYEQYF. The gene calls are TRBV7-2 and TRBJ2-7; TRBD1 matches 7 bases. The CDR3 totals 17 residues. Germline trimming cut 5 bases from V and 0 bases from J; bases unmatched to any gene: 13. The germline V gene encodes CDR1 SGHTA and CDR2 FQGNSA.

The J gene is TRBJ1-5, the V gene TRBV6-6; unclear D gene. CDR3 length: 13 residues. Germline V CDR1 and CDR2: MNHNY, SVGAGI (reference sequence). Trimming removed 4 bases at V and 3 bases at J, with 7 bases between. The CDR3 loop reads CASSSTYNQPQHF. The DNA for the CDR3 is TGTGCCAGCAGTTCGACTTACAATCAGCCCCAGCATTTT.

The rearrangement links TRBV29-1 to TRBJ1-2, with D hard to call. The germline gives CDR1 SQVTM, CDR2 ANQGSEA. This CDR3 region has 13 residues. Trimming stripped 8 bases from V and 8 bases from J, with 21 bases between. The CDR3 DNA follows: TGCAGCCTTCTAGAGGGAGACGCGACCGGCTACACCTTC. Encoded protein: CSLLEGDATGYTF.

The genes are TRBV7-9 and TRBJ2-2, with D possibly being TRBD1 (6 bases). The CDR3 contains 13 residues. CDR1 and CDR2 from the germline V gene are SEHNR and FQNEAQ (reference sequence). The V end lost 5 bases, the J end lost 6 bases, and 10 bases lay between the germline ends. CDR3 region: CASSVRGPGELFF. The DNA for the CDR3 is TGTGCCAGCAGCGTCAGGGGTCCCGGGGAGCTGTTTTTT.

The V call is TRBV4-1, the J call TRBJ1-4; 8 nucleotides match TRBD1. The V gene's germline CDR1 is MGHRA and CDR2 YSYEKL. The CDR3 loop spans 15 amino acids. Germline trimming cut 4 bases from V and 8 bases from J; bases unmatched to any gene: 9. The DNA for the CDR3 is TGCGCCAGCAGCCTCGGACAGGGTCTCTTGGAAAAACTGTTTTTT. It codes for CASSLGQGLLEKLFF.

About this clone itself: Other DNA sequences from this sample encode an identical CDR3 as well. The chain links TRBV19 to TRBJ2-7; 7 bases align to TRBD1. V was pared by 1 base and J by 3 bases, with 0 bases of the junction left unmatched. The CDR3 contains 13 residues. Germline CDR1 reads LNHDA; CDR2 reads SQIVND (reference sequence). The CDR3 DNA is TGTGCCAGTAGTATAGGACAGGGCTACGAGCAGTACTTC. Its protein is CASSIGQGYEQYF.

This chain uses TRBV11-2 with TRBJ1-5; D is possibly TRBD1 (6 bases). Between the trimmed V and J ends, which lost 3 bases and 2 bases, there was a span of 11 bases. Germline loops: CDR1 SGHAT, CDR2 FQNNGV. The CDR3 loop spans 15 amino acids. The CDR3 region has the DNA TGTGCCAGCAGCTTTGGGAGACAGGGCAATCAGCCCCAGCATTTT. Amino acid sequence: CASSFGRQGNQPQHF.

The chain is built from TRBV6-5 and TRBJ1-6, with 8 nucleotides matching TRBD1. The V segment lost 7 bases and the J segment 0 bases; nucleotides outside the gene matches: 2. From germline, CDR1 is MNHEY and CDR2 SVGAGI. CDR3 size: 15 residues. Here the CDR3 DNA reads TGTGCCAGCAAAGACAGGGGCTCCTATAATTCACCCCTCCACTTT. Encoded protein: CASKDRGSYNSPLHF.

The J gene is TRBJ2-7, the V gene TRBV7-2; perhaps TRBD1 as D (7 bases). The CDR3 is 15 residues long. Germline loops: CDR1 SGHTA, CDR2 FQGNSA. V lost 0 bases, J lost 1 base, and 10 bases lay in between. The CDR3, as DNA: TGTGCCAGCAGCTTAGCCAGGGGGGAGTCCTACGAGCAGTACTTC. The encoded protein is CASSLARGESYEQYF.

This sequence joins TRBV7-9 and TRBJ2-5; TRBD2 matches 8 bases. The ends lost 5 bases at V and 4 bases at J; junction bases unmatched: 12. The CDR3 length is 16 residues. The germline gives CDR1 SEHNR, CDR2 FQNEAQ (reference sequence). CDR3 residues: CASSPPGGLGGETQYF. The CDR3 DNA is TGTGCCAGCAGCCCCCCGGGGGGGCTGGGAGGAGAGACCCAGTACTTC. Full variable domain (rest looked up from reference TRBV7-9 and TRBJ2-5): DTGVSQNPRHKITKRGQNVTFRCDPISEHNRLYWYRQTLGQGPEFLTYFQNEAQLEKSRLLSDRFSAERPKGSFSTLEIQRTEQGDSAMYLCASSPPGGLGGETQYFGPGTRLLVL.

The V and J genes are TRBV5-1 and TRBJ2-7; TRBD1 aligns across 9 bases. Germline values: CDR1 SGHRS, CDR2 YFSETQ. Unmatched junction bases numbered 10, after V lost 7 bases and J lost 2 bases. This CDR3 comprises 15 residues. The DNA for the CDR3 is TGCGCCAGCGGTACTGGGACAGGGAATGCCTACGAGCAGTACTTC. This gives the protein CASGTGTGNAYEQYF.